These T cell receptor beta chains were read from a single sample in a study of T-cell memory formation after mild COVID-19. Via MiXCR, TCRdb re-called the 5' RACE reads, giving one row per CDR3 protein. The data hold approximately 290,000 distinct CDR3 sequences, with approximately 15% observed a single time. Sequenced material: PBMCs or a T cell subset sorted from them (not recorded which). The receptors come from a man aged 18 to 30 who had mild COVID-19 (a few samples of this study predate the infection). Cell type and time point are not known. Each CDR3 is given with its conserved first and last residue. The order of the fields is J gene, clone size, D gene, V gene, CDR3 protein, CDR3 DNA. D genes are given only for firm matches. The size of a clone is reported for some rows only, either as once, few or many, or as a class for expanded clones.

TRBJ2-7,few,NA,TRBV4-1,CASSQGRGGSYEQYF,TGCGCCAGCAGCCAAGGTCGCGGAGGCTCCTACGAGCAGTACTTC
TRBJ2-2,NA,NA,TRBV24-1,CATRTANTGELFF,TGTGCCACCAGGACAGCGAACACCGGGGAGCTGTTTTTT
TRBJ1-2,few,NA,TRBV7-2,CASSFAQIQGYTF,TGTGCCAGCAGCTTCGCACAGATACAAGGCTACACCTTC
TRBJ1-6,many,NA,TRBV12-3/TRBV12-4,CASSPGGHSYNSPLHF,TGTGCCAGCAGTCCCGGGGGCCATTCATATAATTCACCCCTCCACTTT
TRBJ2-3,NA,TRBD1,TRBV29-1,CSVEADRELTDTQYF,TGCAGCGTTGAAGCCGACAGGGAATTAACAGATACGCAGTATTTT
TRBJ2-7,NA,NA,TRBV20-1,CSAATETYEQYF,TGCAGTGCCGCGACAGAAACCTACGAGCAGTACTTC
TRBJ2-4,few,NA,TRBV7-2,CASSPDPGRAIQYF,TGTGCCAGCAGCCCAGACCCAGGGAGAGCCATTCAGTACTTC
TRBJ2-7,NA,TRBD1,TRBV6-5,CASSHGTVDEQYF,TGTGCCAGCAGCCACGGGACAGTGGACGAGCAGTACTTC
TRBJ1-6,NA,NA,TRBV4-1,CASSPGRVQGNSPLHF,TGCGCCAGCAGCCCCGGGAGGGTTCAGGGTAATTCACCCCTCCACTTT
TRBJ1-2,NA,NA,TRBV2,CASSESRTARDYGYTF,TGTGCCAGCAGTGAATCAAGGACAGCCAGGGACTATGGCTACACCTTC